The clone carrying this TCR beta chain has only a few counts. TCRbeta library preparation incorporated unique molecular identifiers. TCRdb processed the PCR reads anew with MiXCR; each CDR3 protein has one entry. The sample carries roughly 190,000 distinct CDR3 sequences, about 15% recorded once. The sample originates from a study of T-cell reconstitution after alpha-beta-depleted transplantation in children. The TCR sequence derives from a human donor who donated a stem cell graft to a child with acute lymphoblastic leukemia. The material sequenced was PBMCs from the stem cell graft donor, taken from the stem cell graft.

The CDR3 region has the DNA TGTGCCAGCAGCCCAAGGGACAGGGATTACAATGAGCAGTTCTTC. It is translated as CASSPRDRDYNEQFF. The V gene is TRBV7-2, the J gene TRBJ2-1; 9 nucleotides match TRBD1. Germline V lookup: CDR1 SGHTA, CDR2 FQGNSA. Unmatched junction bases numbered 6, after V lost 5 bases and J lost 4 bases. This CDR3 region has 15 residues.